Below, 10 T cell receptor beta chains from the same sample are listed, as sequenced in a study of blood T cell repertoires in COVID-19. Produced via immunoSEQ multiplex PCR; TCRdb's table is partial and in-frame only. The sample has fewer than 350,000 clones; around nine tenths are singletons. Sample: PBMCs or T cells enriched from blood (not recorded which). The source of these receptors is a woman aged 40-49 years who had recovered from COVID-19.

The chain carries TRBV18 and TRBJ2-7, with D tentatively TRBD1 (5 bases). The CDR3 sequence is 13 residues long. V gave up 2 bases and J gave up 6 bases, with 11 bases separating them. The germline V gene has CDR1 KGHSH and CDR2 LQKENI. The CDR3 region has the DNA TGTGCCAGCTCACCATCAGGGCAGCGCGAGCAGTACTTC. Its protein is CASSPSGQREQYF.

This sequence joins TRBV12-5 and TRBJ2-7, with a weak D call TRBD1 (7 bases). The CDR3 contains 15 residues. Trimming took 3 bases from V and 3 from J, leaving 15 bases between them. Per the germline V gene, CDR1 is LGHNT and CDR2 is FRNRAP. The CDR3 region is CASGFQGGGLYEQYF. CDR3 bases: TGTGCTAGTGGTTTTCAAGGAGGGGGCCTCTACGAGCAGTACTTC.

The CDR3 sequence: CASGSPGLAGYEQYF. CDR3 nucleotides: TGTGCCAGCGGGAGCCCGGGACTAGCGGGTTACGAGCAGTACTTC. The genes are TRBV6-5 and TRBJ2-7; 12 nucleotides align to TRBD2. The trim removed 8 bases at V and 4 bases at J, leaving 9 bases unmatched. The CDR3 is 15 amino acids. CDR1 is MNHEY, CDR2 SVGAGI, per germline.

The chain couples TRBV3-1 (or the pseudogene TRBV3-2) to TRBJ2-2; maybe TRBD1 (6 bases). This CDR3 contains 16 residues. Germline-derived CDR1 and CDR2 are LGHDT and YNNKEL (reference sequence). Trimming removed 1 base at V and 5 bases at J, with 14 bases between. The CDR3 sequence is CASSQGAPGETGELFF. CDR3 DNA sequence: TGTGCCAGCAGCCAAGGGGCCCCAGGGGAGACCGGGGAGCTGTTTTTT.

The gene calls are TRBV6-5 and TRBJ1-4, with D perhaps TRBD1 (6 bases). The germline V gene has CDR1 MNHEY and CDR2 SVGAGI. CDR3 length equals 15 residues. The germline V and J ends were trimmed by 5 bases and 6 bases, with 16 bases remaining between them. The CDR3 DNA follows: TGTGCCAGCAGTCAAACAGGGTATTTCGATGAAAAACTGTTTTTT. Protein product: CASSQTGYFDEKLFF.

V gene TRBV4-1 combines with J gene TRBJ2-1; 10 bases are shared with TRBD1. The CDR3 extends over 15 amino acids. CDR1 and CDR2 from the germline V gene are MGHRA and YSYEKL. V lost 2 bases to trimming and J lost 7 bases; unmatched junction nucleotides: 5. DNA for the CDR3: TGCGCCAGCAGCCAAACCGGGACAGGGGTAAATGAGCAGTTCTTC. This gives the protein CASSQTGTGVNEQFF.

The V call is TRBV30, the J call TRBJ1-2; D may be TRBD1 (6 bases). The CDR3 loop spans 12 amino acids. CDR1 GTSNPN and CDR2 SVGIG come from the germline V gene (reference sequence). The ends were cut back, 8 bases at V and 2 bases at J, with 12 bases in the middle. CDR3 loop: CAGNRANYGYTF. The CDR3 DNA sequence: TGTGCCGGTAACAGGGCCAACTATGGCTACACCTTC.

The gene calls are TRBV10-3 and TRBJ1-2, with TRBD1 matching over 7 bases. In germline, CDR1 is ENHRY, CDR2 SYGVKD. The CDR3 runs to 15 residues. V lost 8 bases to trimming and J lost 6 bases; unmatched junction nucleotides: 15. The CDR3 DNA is TGTGCCATCTCAGTTCTGCCCGGGACAGAAAATGGCTACACCTTC. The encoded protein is CAISVLPGTENGYTF.

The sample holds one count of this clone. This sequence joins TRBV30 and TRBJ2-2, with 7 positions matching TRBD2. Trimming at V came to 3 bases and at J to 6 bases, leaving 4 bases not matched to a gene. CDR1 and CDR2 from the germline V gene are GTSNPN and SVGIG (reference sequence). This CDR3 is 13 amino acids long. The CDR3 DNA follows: TGTGCCTGGAGCGGAGCGGGGCCCGGGGAGCTGTTTTTT. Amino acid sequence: CAWSGAGPGELFF.

CDR3 in DNA: TGTGCCAGCTCACCAACAGGGGGCGCTCAGCCCCAGCATTTT. This gives the protein CASSPTGGAQPQHF. The chain uses TRBV18 and TRBJ1-5, with TRBD1 matching over 9 bases. The CDR3 runs 14 residues. CDR1 is KGHSH, CDR2 LQKENI, per germline. V was clipped by 2 bases and J by 6 bases; unmatched bases: 2.